The T cell receptor beta chain described here comes from a study of early T cells in non-severe SARS-CoV-2 infection. For the study at large: Bulk RNA from unsorted whole blood was sequenced; chains were unpaired.

Many counts were recorded for this clonotype. As part of library construction, unique molecular identifiers were attached to individual cDNA molecules. Using its own MiXCR run on the 5' RACE reads, TCRdb lists one record per CDR3 protein. The top ten hold around 1.1% of the sample, which has some 87,000 distinct CDR3 sequences, around 13% seen once. The CDR3 totals 11 residues. Trimming took 4 bases from V and 0 from J, leaving 1 base between them. Germline lookup yields CDR1 SGHDN and CDR2 FVKESK. The TCR sequence derives from an adult who was a healthcare worker with PCR-confirmed SARS-CoV-2 infection or an uninfected control (not recorded which). The gene calls are TRBV14 and TRBJ2-7; D gene unclear. Sample: whole blood. In nucleotides, the CDR3 is TGTGCCAGCAGCCGCTCCTACGAGCAGTACTTC. It codes for CASSRSYEQYF.